This T cell receptor (beta chain) is from a study of T cells in localized non-small cell lung cancer. Germline V CDR1 and CDR2: MNHNS, SASEGT. The CDR3 is made up of 15 amino acids. Trimming took off 0 bases at V and 0 bases at J, with 6 bases between the two ends. Repertoires were generated with immunoSEQ multiplex PCR, while TCRdb's copy carries only in-frame clones and drops some. Of 70,000 or so clones listed, roughly 84% are singletons. This sequence was found in an older female donor with stage I lung adenocarcinoma. This sequence joins TRBV6-1 and TRBJ2-1; D unresolved. This specimen consisted of peripheral blood, obtained before any cancer treatment. The CDR3 DNA sequence: TGTGCCAGCAGTGAAGCGGGCGGCTCCTACAATGAGCAGTTCTTC. The encoded protein is CASSEAGGSYNEQFF.